The rows below give T cell receptor beta chains drawn from one sample of a study of Ad26.COV2.S vaccination and SARS-CoV-2 variants. TCRdb keeps only in-frame clones here, not all; method: immunoSEQ multiplex PCR. The sample has roughly 510,000 clones, around 85% seen once. Sequencing was performed on peripheral blood, taken in a trial of Ad26.COV2.S vaccine versus placebo. The receptors originated from a person aged 18-60 years who received the Ad26.COV2.S COVID-19 vaccine or a placebo. CDR3s include the opening cysteine and the closing phenylalanine or tryptophan. The order of the fields is D gene, V gene, clone size, J gene, CDR3 protein, CDR3 DNA. A D gene is named only where the DNA matches it firmly. The listing skips clone size in some rows; elsewhere it reads once, few, many or a size class.

D: TRBD1; V: TRBV19; size: .; J: TRBJ1-2; CDR3: CASSPLPRQGAGYTF; DNA: TGTGCCAGTAGCCCACTCCCCAGACAGGGGGCTGGCTACACCTTC
D: .; V: TRBV5-1; size: .; J: TRBJ2-3; CDR3: CASSFRLVRSTDTQYF; DNA: TGCGCCAGCAGCTTTAGACTAGTGAGGAGCACAGATACGCAGTATTTT
D: .; V: TRBV9; size: .; J: TRBJ2-3; CDR3: CASSVDPTLDTQYF; DNA: TGTGCCAGCAGCGTAGACCCGACTTTAGATACGCAGTATTTT
D: .; V: TRBV18; size: .; J: TRBJ1-4; CDR3: CASSPNRGGLSNEKLFF; DNA: TGTGCCAGCTCACCAAATCGTGGAGGGTTATCTAATGAAAAACTGTTTTTT
D: .; V: TRBV29-1; size: .; J: TRBJ1-2; CDR3: CSVRAPDRLLGYTF; DNA: TGCAGCGTTCGGGCCCCTGACAGGTTACTTGGCTACACCTTC
D: .; V: TRBV2; size: .; J: TRBJ2-5; CDR3: CASTDRRETQYF; DNA: TGTGCCAGCACGGACCGTCGTGAGACCCAGTACTTC
D: .; V: TRBV7-2; size: .; J: TRBJ1-5; CDR3: CASSLTGTSPNQPQHF; DNA: TGTGCCAGCAGCTTAACGGGGACATCTCCTAATCAGCCCCAGCATTTT
D: .; V: TRBV7-9; size: .; J: TRBJ2-5; CDR3: CASSLAGGQETQYF; DNA: TGTGCCAGCAGCTTAGCGGGAGGTCAAGAGACCCAGTACTTC
D: .; V: TRBV19; size: once; J: TRBJ2-2; CDR3: CASSQGGVNTGELFF; DNA: TGTGCCAGTAGTCAAGGGGGAGTGAACACCGGGGAGCTGTTTTTT
D: .; V: TRBV11-2; size: .; J: TRBJ2-3; CDR3: CASSPMTLGTDTQYF; DNA: TGTGCCAGCAGCCCAATGACCCTAGGCACAGATACGCAGTATTTT
D: TRBD1; V: TRBV19; size: few; J: TRBJ1-2; CDR3: CASSIGTANYGYTF; DNA: TGTGCCAGTAGTATTGGGACAGCTAACTATGGCTACACCTTC
D: .; V: TRBV10-3; size: .; J: TRBJ2-7; CDR3: CAISELGGSHEQYF; DNA: TGTGCCATCAGTGAGTTAGGAGGCTCCCACGAGCAGTACTTC
D: .; V: TRBV2; size: .; J: TRBJ1-2; CDR3: CASSEGRGVRGYTF; DNA: TGCGCCAGCAGTGAGGGCAGGGGTGTTCGGGGCTACACCTTC
D: TRBD1; V: TRBV28; size: .; J: TRBJ1-2; CDR3: CASRGTGVIYGYTF; DNA: TGTGCCAGCAGGGGGACAGGGGTAATCTATGGCTACACCTTC
D: TRBD1; V: TRBV12-3/TRBV12-4; size: .; J: TRBJ1-4; CDR3: CASSGQGREKLFF; DNA: TGTGCCAGCAGTGGACAGGGTCGGGAAAAACTGTTTTTT
D: .; V: TRBV11-2; size: .; J: TRBJ1-2; CDR3: CASSRLAGTATNYGYTF; DNA: TGTGCCAGCAGCCGCCTTGCGGGGACGGCGACCAACTATGGCTACACCTTC